This T cell receptor (beta chain) is from a study of cytomegalovirus exposure and HLA in healthy donors. Study-level points and caveats: The study found most TCR sequences rare, yet found some public TCRs in many donors. The authors confirmed in vitro that a few CMV-associated chains were specific for CMV antigens.

V lost 5 bases to trimming and J lost 0 bases, with 11 bases between them. Germline V gene data show CDR1 as GTSNPN and CDR2 as SVGIG (reference sequence). The CDR3 runs 14 residues. This clone was seen more than once but under ten times. The antigen is undetermined. PCR amplification relied on 60 Vbeta primers (plus 13 Jbeta primers). Using immunoSEQ multiplex PCR, the repertoire was profiled, and TCRdb retains in-frame clones only, with some absent. The table has approximately 150,000 clones, around 80% seen once; the top ten hold approximately 1.5%. The gene calls are TRBV30 and TRBJ1-5; D unclear. The source of this sequence is a man aged 35 to 55 in good health and CMV-seronegative. What was sequenced was PBMCs. The CDR3 region has the DNA TGTGCCTGGCAGGACGGGAATAGCAATCAGCCCCAGCATTTT. This codes for CAWQDGNSNQPQHF.